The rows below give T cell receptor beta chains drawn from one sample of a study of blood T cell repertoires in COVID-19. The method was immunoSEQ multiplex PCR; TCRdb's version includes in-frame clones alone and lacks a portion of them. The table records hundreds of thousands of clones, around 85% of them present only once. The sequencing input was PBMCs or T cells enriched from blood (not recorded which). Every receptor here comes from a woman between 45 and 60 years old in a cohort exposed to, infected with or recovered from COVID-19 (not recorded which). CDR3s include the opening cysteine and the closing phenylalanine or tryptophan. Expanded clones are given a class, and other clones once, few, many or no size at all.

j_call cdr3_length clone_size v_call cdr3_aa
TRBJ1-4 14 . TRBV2 CASSVEGRTEKLFF
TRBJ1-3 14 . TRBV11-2 CASSVRTGGNTIYF
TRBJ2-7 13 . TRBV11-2 CASSLVSGYEQYF
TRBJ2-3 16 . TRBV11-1 CASSLARGQVPDTQYF
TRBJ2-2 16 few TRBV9 CASSVASGLNTGELFF
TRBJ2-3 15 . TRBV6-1 CASSEAGRETDTQYF
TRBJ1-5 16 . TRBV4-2 CASSQAGVNSNQPQHF
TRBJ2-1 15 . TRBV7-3 CASSLTSGGYNEQFF
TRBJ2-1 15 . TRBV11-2 CASRLGVGGYGEQFF
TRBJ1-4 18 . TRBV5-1 CASSLATDSRATNEKLFF